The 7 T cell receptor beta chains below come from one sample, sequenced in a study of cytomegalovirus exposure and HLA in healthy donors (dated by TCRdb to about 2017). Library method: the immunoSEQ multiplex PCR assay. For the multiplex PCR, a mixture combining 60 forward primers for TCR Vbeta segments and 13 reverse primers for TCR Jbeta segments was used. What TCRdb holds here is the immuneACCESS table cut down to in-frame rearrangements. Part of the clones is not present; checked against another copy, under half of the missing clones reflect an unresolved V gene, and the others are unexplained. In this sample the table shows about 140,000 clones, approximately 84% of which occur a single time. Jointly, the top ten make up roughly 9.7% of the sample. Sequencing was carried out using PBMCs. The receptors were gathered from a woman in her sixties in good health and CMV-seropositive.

CDR3 nucleotides: TGTGCCAGTAGTATAGACAGGGGAAGCAATCAGCCCCAGCATTTT. The encoded protein is CASSIDRGSNQPQHF. V usage is TRBV19 and J usage is TRBJ1-5, with TRBD1 as a possible D gene (6 bases). The germline gives CDR1 LNHDA, CDR2 SQIVND (reference sequence). This CDR3 is 15 amino acids long. V was pared by 0 bases and J by 1 base, with 7 bases between.

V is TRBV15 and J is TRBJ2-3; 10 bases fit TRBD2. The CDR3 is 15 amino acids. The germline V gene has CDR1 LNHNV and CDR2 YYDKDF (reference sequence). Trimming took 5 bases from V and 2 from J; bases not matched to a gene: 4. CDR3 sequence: CATSGTSEHTDTQYF. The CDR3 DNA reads TGTGCCACCAGCGGGACTAGCGAACACACAGATACGCAGTATTTT. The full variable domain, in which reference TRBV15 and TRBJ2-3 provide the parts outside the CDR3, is DAMVIQNPRYQVTQFGKPVTLSCSQTLNHNVMYWYQQKSSQAPKLLFHYYDKDFNNEADTPDNFQSRRPNTSFCFLDIRSPGLGDTAMYLCATSGTSEHTDTQYFGPGTRLTVL.

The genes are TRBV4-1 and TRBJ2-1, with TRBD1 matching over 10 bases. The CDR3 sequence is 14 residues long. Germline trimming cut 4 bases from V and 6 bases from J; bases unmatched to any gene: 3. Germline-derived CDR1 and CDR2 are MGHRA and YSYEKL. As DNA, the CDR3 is TGCGCCAGCAGCCCCAGGACAGGGGGCAATGAGCAGTTCTTC. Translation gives CASSPRTGGNEQFF.

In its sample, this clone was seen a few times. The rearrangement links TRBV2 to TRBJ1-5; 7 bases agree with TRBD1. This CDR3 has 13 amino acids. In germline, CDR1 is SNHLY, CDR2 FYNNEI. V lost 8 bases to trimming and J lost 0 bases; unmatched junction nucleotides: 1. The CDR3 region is CASQGDSNQPQHF. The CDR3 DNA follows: TGTGCCAGCCAGGGGGATAGCAATCAGCCCCAGCATTTT.

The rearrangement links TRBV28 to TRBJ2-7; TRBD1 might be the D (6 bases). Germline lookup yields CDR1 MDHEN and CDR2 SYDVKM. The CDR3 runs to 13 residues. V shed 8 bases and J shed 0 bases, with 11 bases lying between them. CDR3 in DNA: TGTGCCAGCTCAGGACAGAGCTCCTACGAGCAGTACTTC. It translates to CASSGQSSYEQYF.

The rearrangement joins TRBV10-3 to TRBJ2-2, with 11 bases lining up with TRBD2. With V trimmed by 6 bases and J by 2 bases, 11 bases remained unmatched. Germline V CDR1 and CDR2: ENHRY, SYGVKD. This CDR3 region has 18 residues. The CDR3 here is CAIRARGGTSGNTGELFF. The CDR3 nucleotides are TGTGCCATCAGAGCCAGGGGTGGGACTAGCGGAAACACCGGGGAGCTGTTTTTT.

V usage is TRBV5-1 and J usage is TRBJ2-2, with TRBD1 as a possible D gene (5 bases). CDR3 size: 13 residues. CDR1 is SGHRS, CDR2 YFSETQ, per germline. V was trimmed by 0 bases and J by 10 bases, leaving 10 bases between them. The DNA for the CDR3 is TGCGCCAGCAGCTTGGGGGTACAGGAGGAGCTGTTTTTT. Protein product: CASSLGVQEELFF. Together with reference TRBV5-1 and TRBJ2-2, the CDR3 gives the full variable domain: KAGVTQTPRYLIKTRGQQVTLSCSPISGHRSVSWYQQTPGQGLQFLFEYFSETQRNKGNFPGRFSGRQFSNSRSEMNVSTLELGDSALYLCASSLGVQEELFFGEGSRLTVL.